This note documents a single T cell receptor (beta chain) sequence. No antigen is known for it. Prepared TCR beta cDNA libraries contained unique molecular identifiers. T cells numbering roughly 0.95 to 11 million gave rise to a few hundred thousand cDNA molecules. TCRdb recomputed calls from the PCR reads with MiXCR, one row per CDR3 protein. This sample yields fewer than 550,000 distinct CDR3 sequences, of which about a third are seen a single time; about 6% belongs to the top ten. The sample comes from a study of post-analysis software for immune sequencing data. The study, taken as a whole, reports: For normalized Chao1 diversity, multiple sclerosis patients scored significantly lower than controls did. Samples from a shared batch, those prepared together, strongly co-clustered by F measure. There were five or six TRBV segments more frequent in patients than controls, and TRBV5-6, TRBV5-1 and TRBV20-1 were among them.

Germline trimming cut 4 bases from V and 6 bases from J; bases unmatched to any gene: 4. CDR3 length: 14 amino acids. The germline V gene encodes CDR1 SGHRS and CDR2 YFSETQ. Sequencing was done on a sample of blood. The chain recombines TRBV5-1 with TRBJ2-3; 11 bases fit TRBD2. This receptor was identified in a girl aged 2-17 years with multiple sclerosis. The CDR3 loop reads CASSPRTSGDTQYF. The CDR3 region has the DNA TGCGCCAGCAGCCCGAGGACTAGCGGGGATACGCAGTATTTT.